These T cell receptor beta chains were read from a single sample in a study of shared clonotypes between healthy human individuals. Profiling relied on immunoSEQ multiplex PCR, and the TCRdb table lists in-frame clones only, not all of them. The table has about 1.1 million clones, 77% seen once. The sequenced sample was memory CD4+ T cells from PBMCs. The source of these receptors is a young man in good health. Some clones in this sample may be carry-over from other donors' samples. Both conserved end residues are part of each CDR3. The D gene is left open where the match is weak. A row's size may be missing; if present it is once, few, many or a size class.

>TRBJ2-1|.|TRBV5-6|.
CASSFALNNEQFF
TGTGCCAGCAGCTTTGCACTAAACAATGAGCAGTTCTTC
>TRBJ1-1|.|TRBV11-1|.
CASSIDPGGTEAFF
TGTGCCAGCAGCATAGACCCAGGAGGCACTGAAGCTTTCTTT
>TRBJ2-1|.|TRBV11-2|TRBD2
CASSELAGYNEQFF
TGTGCCAGCAGCGAACTAGCGGGATACAATGAGCAGTTCTTC
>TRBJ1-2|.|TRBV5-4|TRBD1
CASSSGRTGDRYGYTF
TGTGCCAGCAGCTCCGGGCGGACAGGGGATAGATATGGCTACACCTTC
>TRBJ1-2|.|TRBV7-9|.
CASSLDVDGYGYTF
TGTGCCAGCAGCTTGGACGTAGACGGCTATGGCTACACCTTC
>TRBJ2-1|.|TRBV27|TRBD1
CASSHNRDRGYNEQFF
TGTGCCAGCAGTCATAACCGGGACAGGGGCTACAATGAGCAGTTCTTC
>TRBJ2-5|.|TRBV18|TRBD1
CASSLDRQETQYF
TGTGCCAGCTCATTGGACAGGCAAGAGACCCAGTACTTC
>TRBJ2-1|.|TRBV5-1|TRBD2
CASSYRLAGNNEQFF
TGCGCCAGCAGCTATCGACTAGCGGGAAATAATGAGCAGTTCTTC
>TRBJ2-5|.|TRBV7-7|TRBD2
CASSINGASGSQTQYF
TGTGCCAGCAGCATAAATGGGGCTAGCGGGAGTCAGACCCAGTACTTC
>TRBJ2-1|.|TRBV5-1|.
CASSLAVSSYNEQFF
TGCGCCAGCAGCTTAGCTGTTAGCTCCTACAATGAGCAGTTCTTC
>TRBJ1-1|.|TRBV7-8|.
CASSREQSTEAFF
TGTGCCAGCAGTCGTGAACAGAGCACTGAAGCTTTCTTT
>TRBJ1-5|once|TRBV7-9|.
CASSLVGGGNQPQHF
TGTGCCAGCAGCTTGGTGGGTGGGGGCAATCAGCCCCAGCATTTT
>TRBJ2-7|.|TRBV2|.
CASSPHGLMYF
TGTGCCAGCAGTCCCCATGGGTTGATGTACTTC
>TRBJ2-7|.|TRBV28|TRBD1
CASSSGQGLRGLLF
TGTGCCAGCAGTTCGGGACAGGGGCTACGGGGTCTACTCTTC
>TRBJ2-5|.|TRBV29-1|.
CSVEDPARSETQYF
TGCAGCGTTGAAGATCCAGCCCGGTCGGAGACCCAGTACTTC
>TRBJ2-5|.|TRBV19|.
CASSLARSQETQYF
TGTGCCAGCAGCCTAGCGAGATCCCAAGAGACCCAGTACTTC
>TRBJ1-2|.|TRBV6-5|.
CASQSRQYGYTF
TGTGCCTCCCAATCACGACAGTATGGCTACACCTTC
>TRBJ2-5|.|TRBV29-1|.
CSVGGRSETQYF
TGCAGCGTTGGTGGCAGGTCGGAGACCCAGTACTTC
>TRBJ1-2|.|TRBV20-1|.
CSARDRYTF
TGCAGTGCCAGGGATCGCTACACCTTC
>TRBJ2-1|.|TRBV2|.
CASSEVGGIPYNEQFF
TGTGCCAGCAGTGAAGTGGGAGGCATCCCCTACAATGAGCAGTTCTTC
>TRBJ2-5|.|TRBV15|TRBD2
CATSRDWPGKLAEETQYF
TGTGCCACCAGCAGAGATTGGCCGGGGAAACTAGCGGAAGAGACCCAGTACTTC
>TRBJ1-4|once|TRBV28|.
CASRGGRSTNEKLFF
TGTGCCAGCAGGGGGGGACGCTCAACTAATGAAAAACTGTTTTTT
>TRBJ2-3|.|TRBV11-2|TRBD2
CASSSGGGTQYF
TGTGCCAGCAGCTCCGGGGGGGGTACGCAGTATTTT
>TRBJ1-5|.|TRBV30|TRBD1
CAGDRGGGQPQHF
TGTGCCGGGGACAGGGGAGGAGGACAGCCCCAGCATTTT
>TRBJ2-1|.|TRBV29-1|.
CGVAPSYNEQFF
TGCGGGGTGGCCCCCTCCTACAATGAGCAGTTCTTC
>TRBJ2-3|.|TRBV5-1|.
CASSFGRDSTDTQYF
TGCGCCAGCAGCTTCGGGCGGGATAGCACAGATACGCAGTATTTT
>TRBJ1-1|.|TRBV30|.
CAWARGRGEAFF
TGTGCCTGGGCGAGGGGGAGAGGTGAAGCTTTCTTT
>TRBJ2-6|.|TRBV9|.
CASSVGQGQPGANVLTF
TGTGCCAGCAGCGTAGGTCAGGGGCAGCCTGGGGCCAACGTCCTGACTTTC
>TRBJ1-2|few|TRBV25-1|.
CASQSTGRTGGYTF
TGTGCCAGCCAATCGACAGGCCGTACGGGGGGCTACACCTTC
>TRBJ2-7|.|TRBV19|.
CASSSGVTFTKQYF
TGTGCCAGTAGTTCGGGGGTTACCTTTACGAAGCAGTACTTC
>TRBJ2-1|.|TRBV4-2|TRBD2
CASSPKRDGGDEQFF
TGTGCCAGCAGCCCGAAGCGGGACGGGGGGGATGAGCAGTTCTTC
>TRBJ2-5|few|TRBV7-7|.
CASSSGPGETQYF
TGTGCCAGCAGCTCCGGACCGGGGGAGACCCAGTACTTC
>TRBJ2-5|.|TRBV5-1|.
CASSLRPGTSWETQYF
TGCGCCAGCAGCTTGCGGCCGGGGACCTCTTGGGAGACCCAGTACTTC
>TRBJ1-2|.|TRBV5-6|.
CASSFRAGANYGYTF
TGTGCCAGCAGTTTTCGGGCAGGGGCCAACTATGGCTACACCTTC
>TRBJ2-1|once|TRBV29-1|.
CSVDQNTNNEQFF
TGCAGCGTTGATCAAAATACCAACAATGAGCAGTTCTTC
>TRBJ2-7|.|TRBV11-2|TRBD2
CASSPTSGRILGEQYF
TGTGCCAGCAGCCCGACTAGCGGGAGGATCCTTGGAGAGCAGTACTTC